These 23 T cell receptor beta chains were all obtained from the same sample, sequenced in a study of CD8+ T cells in alopecia areata (dated by TCRdb to 2017 to 2018). The library relied on the immunoSEQ multiplex PCR assay. RNA was extracted from all samples and reverse transcribed into cDNA as template for TCR sequencing. TCRdb's version of the immuneACCESS table is confined to in-frame rearrangements and falls short of the full clone set. An unresolved V gene accounts for under half of the shortfall where checked; the remainder is of unknown origin. A total of more than 95,000 clones appear in this sample, around 50% of them only once. Roughly a tenth of the sample is in the top ten clones. Input material: NKG2D-low CD8+ T cells sorted from blood. This specimen's cell subset or site label, interpreted: sorted CD8+ NKG2D-low blood T cells. The source of these receptors is a human donor with alopecia areata.

The rearrangement links TRBV29-1 to TRBJ2-4; 7 nucleotides line up with TRBD1. The V gene's germline CDR1 is SQVTM and CDR2 ANQGSEA. The V and J ends lost 6 bases and 4 bases, in that order; junction bases with no gene match: 9. The CDR3 length is 14 residues. CDR3 sequence: CSVLGQDGKNIQYF. Here the CDR3 DNA reads TGCAGCGTCCTTGGACAGGACGGGAAAAACATTCAGTACTTC.

In this sample, this clone turned up once. The chain links TRBV9 to TRBJ2-7; TRBD1 matches at 7 bases. V shed 2 bases, J shed 5 bases, and the junction held 7 bases outside the gene matches. The CDR3 totals 14 residues. Germline V gene data show CDR1 as SGDLS and CDR2 as YYNGEE. In DNA form, the CDR3 reads TGTGCCAGCAGCGTCACCCGACAGGGAAACGAGCAGTACTTC. It translates to CASSVTRQGNEQYF.

This clone was seen a handful of times. This sequence joins TRBV28 and TRBJ2-1; TRBD1 or TRBD2 may be the D gene (5 bases each). V shed 4 bases and J shed 7 bases, with 11 bases lying between them. The CDR3 is 13 amino acids. CDR1 MDHEN and CDR2 SYDVKM come from the germline V gene. CDR3 amino acids: CASSWDLGNEQFF. CDR3 nucleotide sequence: TGTGCCAGCAGTTGGGACCTCGGTAATGAGCAGTTCTTC. The whole variable domain, remainder taken from reference TRBV28 and TRBJ2-1, is DVKVTQSSRYLVKRTGEKVFLECVQDMDHENMFWYRQDPGLGLRLIYFSYDVKMKEKGDIPEGYSVSREKKERFSLILESASTNQTSMYLCASSWDLGNEQFFGPGTRLTVL.

V is TRBV28 and J is TRBJ2-5, with no clear D. This CDR3 spans 14 amino acids. Trimming removed 2 bases from V and 2 bases from J, with 9 bases in between. Germline CDR1 is MDHEN and CDR2 is SYDVKM. This CDR3 reads CASSLDSGQETQYF. In DNA form, the CDR3 reads TGTGCCAGCAGTTTAGACTCGGGTCAAGAGACCCAGTACTTC.

This clone was seen only a few times. The chain joins TRBV29-1 to TRBJ2-5; 16 nucleotides line up with TRBD2. Germline assignment: CDR1 SQVTM and CDR2 ANQGSEA. V lost 4 bases, J lost 3 bases, and 8 bases stayed unmatched. The CDR3 spans 17 residues. The CDR3 reads CSVAGTSGRANEETQYF. In nucleotides, the CDR3 is TGCAGCGTTGCCGGGACTAGCGGGAGGGCCAATGAAGAGACCCAGTACTTC.

In regard to this clone: Other DNA variants within this sample encode the same CDR3. The chain carries TRBV29-1 and TRBJ2-1, with D hard to call. The germline V gene has CDR1 SQVTM and CDR2 ANQGSEA. V lost 2 bases and J 0 bases, leaving 8 bases between the germline ends. This CDR3 has 14 residues. The CDR3 DNA reads TGCAGCGTTGAAATCGGAAGCTCCTACAATGAGCAGTTCTTC. Translation gives CSVEIGSSYNEQFF.

The table lists this clone with a few counts. The rearrangement uses TRBV28 and TRBJ2-1; D gene uncertain. Trimming shortened V by 5 bases and J by 0 bases, and 11 bases separated the two germline ends. Looked up from germline, CDR1 is MDHEN and CDR2 is SYDVKM. This CDR3 spans 15 amino acids. The CDR3 DNA is TGTGCCAGCAGTCTCACAGAAAGCTCCTACAATGAGCAGTTCTTC. Protein sequence: CASSLTESSYNEQFF.

This clone was seen only a few times. The chain couples TRBV29-1 to TRBJ2-3, with D hard to call. Germline assignment: CDR1 SQVTM and CDR2 ANQGSEA. The CDR3 spans 11 residues. With 0 bases removed from V and 6 bases from J, the gap between germline ends came to 4 bases. CDR3 residues: CSVEDLDTQYF. DNA for the CDR3: TGCAGCGTTGAAGATCTTGATACGCAGTATTTT.

This clone was seen just once. The rearrangement uses TRBV11-2 and TRBJ2-7; a possible D gene is TRBD1 (6 bases). The CDR3 length is 15 residues. The V end lost 5 bases, the J end lost 4 bases, and 18 bases lay between the germline ends. CDR1 is SGHAT and CDR2 is FQNNGV in the germline V gene. CDR3 protein: CASSPPGHDRYEQYF. The CDR3 coding sequence is TGTGCCAGCAGCCCGCCGGGACACGACCGGTACGAGCAGTACTTC.

The sample holds a few counts of this clone. The chain couples TRBV29-1 to TRBJ2-7; 7 bases fit TRBD1. Germline V gives CDR1 SQVTM, CDR2 ANQGSEA. The CDR3 contains 13 residues. Germline trimming cut 4 bases from V and 1 base from J; bases unmatched to any gene: 4. Here the CDR3 reads CSVGPGGSYEQYF. The CDR3 DNA is TGCAGCGTTGGCCCAGGGGGTTCCTACGAGCAGTACTTC.

The rearrangement uses TRBV14 and TRBJ2-1, with D possibly matching TRBD2 (5 bases). CDR1 SGHDN and CDR2 FVKESK come from the germline V gene. V was pared by 2 bases and J by 10 bases, with 9 bases between. The CDR3 sequence is 12 residues long. As DNA, the CDR3 is TGTGCCAGCAGCCAATTCGGGGTGGAGCAGTTCTTC. As protein: CASSQFGVEQFF. Full variable domain (missing parts from reference TRBV14 and TRBJ2-1): EAGVTQFPSHSVIEKGQTVTLRCDPISGHDNLYWYRRVMGKEIKFLLHFVKESKQDESGMPNNRFLAERTGGTYSTLKVQPAELEDSGVYFCASSQFGVEQFFGPGTRLTVL.

This clone was recorded a few times. The chain is built from TRBV29-1 and TRBJ2-5, with D tentatively TRBD1 or TRBD2 (6 bases each). Germline V gene lookup returns CDR1 SQVTM and CDR2 ANQGSEA. The CDR3 totals 16 residues. Trimming stripped 6 bases from V and 2 bases from J, with 22 bases between. CDR3 in DNA: TGCAGCGTGCCGGAGGGGGGACTGGGGGTTCAAGAGACCCAGTACTTC. Protein product: CSVPEGGLGVQETQYF.

The genes are TRBV6-1 and TRBJ2-5; D perhaps matches TRBD1 (5 bases). With 8 bases removed from V and 11 bases from J, the gap between germline ends came to 15 bases. The CDR3 has 11 amino acids. The germline gives CDR1 MNHNS, CDR2 SASEGT. CDR3: CASLDSVTQYF. DNA of the CDR3: TGTGCCAGCCTTGACAGCGTAACTCAGTACTTC.

Note on this clone: Other DNA sequences within the sample encode an identical CDR3. The chain links TRBV29-1 to TRBJ2-5; perhaps D is TRBD1 or TRBD2 (5 bases each). The V end was cut by 7 bases, the J end by 1 base, with 10 bases between. The CDR3 runs to 12 residues. CDR1 and CDR2 (germline): SQVTM, ANQGSEA. CDR3 sequence (DNA): TGCAGCGCTGAGGGGATCCAAGAGACCCAGTACTTC. Translated: CSAEGIQETQYF.

This clone showed up just a few times. The V call is TRBV30, the J call TRBJ1-1; D is perhaps TRBD1 (6 bases). V gave up 5 bases and J gave up 0 bases, with 19 bases separating them. The CDR3 covers 16 residues. Germline lookup yields CDR1 GTSNPN and CDR2 SVGIG (reference sequence). The CDR3 bases are TGTGCCTGGGGGCCACCGGGACACTCCCTGAACACTGAAGCTTTCTTT. Translating gives CAWGPPGHSLNTEAFF.

The chain couples TRBV29-1 to TRBJ2-1; either TRBD1 or TRBD2 may fit D (5 bases each). V was shortened by 4 bases and J by 5 bases, with 18 bases between the two germline ends. This CDR3 contains 15 residues. Germline lookup yields CDR1 SQVTM and CDR2 ANQGSEA. This CDR3 is CSVGKWGSTHNEQFF. DNA of the CDR3: TGCAGCGTTGGGAAATGGGGGTCCACGCACAATGAGCAGTTCTTC.

The chain employs TRBV11-2 and TRBJ2-4; D may be TRBD2 (5 bases). This CDR3 is 14 amino acids long. The germline V and J ends were trimmed by 1 base and 9 bases, with 13 bases remaining between them. CDR1 is SGHAT, CDR2 FQNNGV, per germline. The CDR3 coding sequence is TGTGCCAGCAGCTTAGTGAAAGAGGGCCGCATTCAGTACTTC. This sequence encodes CASSLVKEGRIQYF. Full variable domain (rest looked up from reference TRBV11-2 and TRBJ2-4): EAGVAQSPRYKIIEKRQSVAFWCNPISGHATLYWYQQILGQGPKLLIQFQNNGVVDDSQLPKDRFSAERLKGVDSTLKIQPAKLEDSAVYLCASSLVKEGRIQYFGAGTRLSVL.

This clone has a handful of counts. This rearrangement joins TRBV29-1 to TRBJ2-1; D remains ambiguous. The V gene's germline CDR1 is SQVTM and CDR2 ANQGSEA. V lost 6 bases and J 4 bases, leaving 13 bases between the germline ends. The CDR3 loop spans 13 amino acids. The CDR3 spells CSVLGRTYNEQFF. The CDR3 DNA sequence: TGCAGCGTCTTGGGCCGAACGTACAATGAGCAGTTCTTC.

The chain has TRBV27 and TRBJ1-2; maybe TRBD1 (5 bases). V shed 2 bases and J shed 2 bases, with 6 bases lying between them. The germline V gene has CDR1 MNHEY and CDR2 SMNVEV (reference sequence). CDR3 length: 13 amino acids. CDR3 region: CASSLDRNYGYTF. As DNA, the CDR3 is TGTGCCAGCAGTTTAGACAGAAACTATGGCTACACCTTC.

The chain has TRBV4-1 and TRBJ2-1; D perhaps matches TRBD2 (6 bases). V dropped 0 bases and J dropped 7 bases, with 7 bases sitting between them. CDR3 length: 13 amino acids. Germline CDR1 reads MGHRA; CDR2 reads YSYEKL. As DNA, the CDR3 is TGCGCCAGCAGCCAAGAAGGGAGGAATGAGCAGTTCTTC. Its translation: CASSQEGRNEQFF.

This clone has a handful of counts. The chain carries TRBV30 and TRBJ2-7; 8 bases align to TRBD1. The V and J ends lost 3 bases and 3 bases, in that order; junction bases with no gene match: 4. Germline loops: CDR1 GTSNPN, CDR2 SVGIG (reference sequence). CDR3 length equals 13 residues. The DNA of the CDR3 is TGTGCCTGGAGGGGGACAGGACGCTACGAGCAGTACTTC. Its translation is CAWRGTGRYEQYF.

This clone was observed once. The gene calls are TRBV20-1 and TRBJ2-3, with TRBD2 matching 7 bases. The V and J ends lost 5 bases and 5 bases, in that order; junction bases with no gene match: 1. Germline values: CDR1 DFQATT, CDR2 SNEGSKA (reference sequence). CDR3 length equals 11 residues. The CDR3 nucleotides are TGCAGTGCTGGGGAGGGAGATACGCAGTATTTT. Translated: CSAGEGDTQYF.

J is TRBJ1-6 and V is TRBV27; no firm D call. The germline V gene has CDR1 MNHEY and CDR2 SMNVEV (reference sequence). The CDR3 has 13 residues. Trimming pared 2 bases from V and 6 bases from J, leaving 5 bases between. The CDR3 reads CASSLTVNSPLHF. CDR3 nucleotide sequence: TGTGCCAGCAGTTTAACGGTTAATTCACCCCTCCACTTT.